The clone carrying this T cell receptor (beta chain) has ten or more counts. The data stem from a study of shared clonotypes between healthy human individuals. The CDR3 runs 15 residues. The trim removed 6 bases at V and 3 bases at J, leaving 6 bases unmatched. From germline, CDR1 is MNHEY and CDR2 SMNVEV (reference sequence). The repertoire was sequenced with immunoSEQ multiplex PCR; TCRdb's copy has only in-frame clones and lacks some. The repertoire holds 730,000 or so clones, with about two thirds as singletons. Splitting of CD4+ cells produced CD45RA+ naive and CD45RA-negative memory subsets. The material sequenced was memory CD4+ T cells sorted from blood. Described subset: CD45RA-negative fraction. The gene calls are TRBV27 and TRBJ2-2; 8 nucleotides align to TRBD2. This receptor was taken from a woman in her thirties in good health. The CDR3 DNA reads TGTGCCAGCAGGTCAATAGCGGGGCACACCGGGGAGCTGTTTTTT. It is translated as CASRSIAGHTGELFF.